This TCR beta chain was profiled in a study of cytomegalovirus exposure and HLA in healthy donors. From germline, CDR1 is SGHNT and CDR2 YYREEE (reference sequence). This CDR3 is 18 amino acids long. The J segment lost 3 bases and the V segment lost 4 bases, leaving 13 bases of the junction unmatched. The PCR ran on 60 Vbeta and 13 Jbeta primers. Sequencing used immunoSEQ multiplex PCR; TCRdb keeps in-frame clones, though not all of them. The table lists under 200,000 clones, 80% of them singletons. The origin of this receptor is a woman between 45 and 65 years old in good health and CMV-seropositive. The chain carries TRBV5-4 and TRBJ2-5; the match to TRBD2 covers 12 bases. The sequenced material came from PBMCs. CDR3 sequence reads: CASSPHGVLAGGKETQYF. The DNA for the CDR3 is TGTGCCAGCAGCCCCCACGGGGTCCTAGCGGGGGGGAAAGAGACCCAGTACTTC.